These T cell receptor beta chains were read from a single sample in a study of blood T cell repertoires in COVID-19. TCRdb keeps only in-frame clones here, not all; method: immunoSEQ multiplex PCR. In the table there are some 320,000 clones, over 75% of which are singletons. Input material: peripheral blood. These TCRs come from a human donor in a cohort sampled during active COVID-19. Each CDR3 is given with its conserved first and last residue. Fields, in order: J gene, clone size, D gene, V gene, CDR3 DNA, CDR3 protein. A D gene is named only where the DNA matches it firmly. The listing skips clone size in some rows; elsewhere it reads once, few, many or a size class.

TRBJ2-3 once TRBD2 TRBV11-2 TGTGCCAGCAGCTTAGGGTCTAGCGGGGGAGCAGATACGCAGTATTTT CASSLGSSGGADTQYF
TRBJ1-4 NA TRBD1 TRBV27 TGTGCCAGCAGTTCATTTGAGGGGGCGATAAATGAAAAACTGTTTTTT CASSSFEGAINEKLFF
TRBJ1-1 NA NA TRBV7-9 TGTGCCAGCAGCTTAGGACAGCTTAACACTGAAGCTTTCTTT CASSLGQLNTEAFF
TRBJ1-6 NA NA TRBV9 TGTGCCAGCAGCGTAGAGGGAGGGGGAAATTCACCCCTCCACTTT CASSVEGGGNSPLHF
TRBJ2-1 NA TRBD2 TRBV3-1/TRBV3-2 TGTGCCAGCAGCCCACGAAGGACTAGCGGTTACAATGAGCAGTTCTTC CASSPRRTSGYNEQFF
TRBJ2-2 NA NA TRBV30 TGTGCCTGGAGACCGGGAAACACCGGGGAGCTGTTTTTT CAWRPGNTGELFF
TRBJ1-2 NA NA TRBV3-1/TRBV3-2 TGTGCCAGCAGCCAACTATTTACAGGATATGGCTACACCTTC CASSQLFTGYGYTF
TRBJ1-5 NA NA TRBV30 TGTGCCTGGATCTTCACGGTGGGGGGAAAGGGGAGCAATCAGCCCCAGCATTTT CAWIFTVGGKGSNQPQHF
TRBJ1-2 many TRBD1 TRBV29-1 TGCAGCGTTGCGAGGACAGGGGAAAGGGACTTC CSVARTGERDF
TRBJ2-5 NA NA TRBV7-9 TGTGCCAGCAGCCGGGACATAATAACCCAGTACTTC CASSRDIITQYF
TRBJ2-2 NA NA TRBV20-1 TGCAGTGCTAGTTTTGGTCCGGACACCGGGGAGCTGTTTTTT CSASFGPDTGELFF
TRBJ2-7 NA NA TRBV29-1 TGCAGCGCTCTTCGGGGTCGCGAGCAGTACTTC CSALRGREQYF
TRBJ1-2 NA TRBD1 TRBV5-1 TGCGCCAGTAGAATTGCGACAGGGGGCATTGATGGCTACACCTTC CASRIATGGIDGYTF
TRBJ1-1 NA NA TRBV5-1 TGCGCCAGCAGCCCGAGTGGAGGCGGCGAAGCTTTCTTT CASSPSGGGEAFF
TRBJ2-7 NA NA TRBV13 TGTGCCAGCAGCTTACAGGGCAGGGCCTACGAGCAGTACTTC CASSLQGRAYEQYF
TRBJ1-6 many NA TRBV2 TGTGCCAGCAGTGTGGCCGAAGATAATTCACCCCTCCACTTT CASSVAEDNSPLHF
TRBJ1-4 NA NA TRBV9 TGTGCCAGCAGCGTAGCCCAGGGGAATGAAAAACTGTTTTTT CASSVAQGNEKLFF
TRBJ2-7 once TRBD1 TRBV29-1 TGCAGCGCAAAGATCGACAGGGCCGCCTACGAGCAGTACTTC CSAKIDRAAYEQYF
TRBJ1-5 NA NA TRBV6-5 TGTGCCAGCATGGACAGCAGAAATGGCAATCAGCCCCAGCATTTT CASMDSRNGNQPQHF
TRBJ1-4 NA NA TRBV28 TGTGCCAGCAGTTTCAGGACAACAACTAATGAAAAACTGTTTTTT CASSFRTTTNEKLFF
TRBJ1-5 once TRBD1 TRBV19 TGTGCCAGTAGTGTGGACGGACAGGAACGGCCCCAGCATTTT CASSVDGQERPQHF
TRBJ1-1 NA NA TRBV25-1 TGTGCCAGCATTGACAGGATGAACACTGAAGCTTTCTTT CASIDRMNTEAFF
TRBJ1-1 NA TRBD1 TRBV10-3 TGTGCCATCAGGGGGACAGCCTTAGGTACTGAAGCTTTCTTT CAIRGTALGTEAFF
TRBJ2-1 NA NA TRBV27 TGTGCCAGCAGTCCCCGGGACATTCGGGCCAATGAGCAGTTCTTC CASSPRDIRANEQFF
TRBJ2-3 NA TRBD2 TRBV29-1 TGCAGCGTGGGGACTAGCGGGGATCCCACAGATACGCAGTATTTT CSVGTSGDPTDTQYF
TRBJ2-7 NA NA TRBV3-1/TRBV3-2 TGTGCCAGCAGCCAAGATAACGGGGGGCGCGAGCAGTACTTC CASSQDNGGREQYF
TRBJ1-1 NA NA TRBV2 TGTGCCAGCAGTGGACTATCGAACACTGAAGCTTTCTTT CASSGLSNTEAFF
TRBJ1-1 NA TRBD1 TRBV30 TGTGCCTGGAGTTCGACAGGGGGCCCTGAAGCTTTCTTT CAWSSTGGPEAFF
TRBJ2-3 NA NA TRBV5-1 TGCGCCAGCAGCTGGTCACGAGTCGGGGGAGATACGCAGTATTTT CASSWSRVGGDTQYF
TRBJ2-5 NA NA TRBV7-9 TGTGCCAGCAGCTCGGAGGGCCAAGAGACCCAGTACTTC CASSSEGQETQYF
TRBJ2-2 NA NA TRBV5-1 TGCGCCAGCAGCTTGTCGTCGAGACAGACGAACACCGGGGAGCTGTTTTTT CASSLSSRQTNTGELFF
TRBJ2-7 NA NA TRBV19 TGTGCCAGTAGTATAGCGGCAGGGGCGAATTACGAGCAGTACTTC CASSIAAGANYEQYF
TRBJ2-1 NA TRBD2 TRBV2 TGTGCCAGCAGGGGACTAGCGGGCGACAATGAGCAGTTCTTC CASRGLAGDNEQFF
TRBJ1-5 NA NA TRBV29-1 TGCAGCGTCCCTTCGGGGGGAGTTGGTCAGCCCCAGCATTTT CSVPSGGVGQPQHF
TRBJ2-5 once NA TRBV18 TGTGCCAGCTCCTCTCCGGGGACCCAGTACTTC CASSSPGTQYF
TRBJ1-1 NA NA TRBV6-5 TGTGCCAGCAGTTCAGGACACCTCAACACTGAAGCTTTCTTT CASSSGHLNTEAFF
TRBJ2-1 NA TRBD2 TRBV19 TGTGCCAGTAGTCCGCGACTAGCGGGGGGGCCAAATAATGAGCAGTTCTTC CASSPRLAGGPNNEQFF
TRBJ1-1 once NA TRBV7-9 TGTGCCAGCAGCTTAGGAACAGGGCTGAAGAGTTTTACTGAAGCTTTCTTT CASSLGTGLKSFTEAFF
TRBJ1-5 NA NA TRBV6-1 TGTGCCAGCAGTGAAAACAGAAGAAGCAATCAGCCCCAGCATTTT CASSENRRSNQPQHF
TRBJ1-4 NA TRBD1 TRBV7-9 TGTGCCAGCAGCCAAGAGGGACAGGGATTTAATGGTGAAAAACTGTTTTTT CASSQEGQGFNGEKLFF
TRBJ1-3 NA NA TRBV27 TGTGCCAGCAGCTCCACAGGGTTGGGAGGAAACACCATATATTTT CASSSTGLGGNTIYF
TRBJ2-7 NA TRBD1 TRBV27 TGTGCCAGCAGCCTAGCCGACAGGGGCTACGAGCAGTACTTC CASSLADRGYEQYF
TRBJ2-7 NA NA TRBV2 TGTGCCAGCAGTGAAGCTGCGGGATTGGGGTACGAGCAGTACTTC CASSEAAGLGYEQYF
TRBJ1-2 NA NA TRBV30 TGTGCCTGGAGTGGGACAGTTCCTAACTATGGCTACACCTTC CAWSGTVPNYGYTF
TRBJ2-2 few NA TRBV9 TGTGCCAGCAGCGGGGTGGGGATCCCAGCGGACACCGGGGAGCTGTTTTTT CASSGVGIPADTGELFF
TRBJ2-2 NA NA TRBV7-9 TGTGCCAGCAGCACCTCGGGGACACAAGAGCTGTTTTTT CASSTSGTQELFF
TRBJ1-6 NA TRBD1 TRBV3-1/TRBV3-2 TGTGCCAGCAGACCCATGAACAGGGGAAGTTCACCCCTCCACTTT CASRPMNRGSSPLHF
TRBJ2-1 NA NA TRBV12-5 TGTGCTAGTGGTTCCTACAGGAGCTCCTACAATGAGCAGTTCTTC CASGSYRSSYNEQFF
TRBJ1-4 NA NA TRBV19 TGTGCCAGTAGGCGGGGTCGGAATGAAAAACTGTTTTTT CASRRGRNEKLFF
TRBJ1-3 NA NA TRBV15 TGTGCCACCAGCAGAGTTCAAGTCTACTCTGGAAACACCATATATTTT CATSRVQVYSGNTIYF
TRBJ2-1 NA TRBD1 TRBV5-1 TGCGCCAGCAGCCGCGACAGGGTTGAGCAGTTCTTC CASSRDRVEQFF
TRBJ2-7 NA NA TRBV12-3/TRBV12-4 TGTGCCAGCAGTTTAGCTCTAAGATACGAGCAGTACTTC CASSLALRYEQYF
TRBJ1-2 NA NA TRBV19 TGTGCCAGTAGTTACAGGGTGGACTATGGCTACACCTTC CASSYRVDYGYTF
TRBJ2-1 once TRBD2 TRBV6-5 TGTGCCAGCAGTTTTCGCGGGGGGAACAATGAGCAGTTCTTC CASSFRGGNNEQFF
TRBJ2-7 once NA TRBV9 TGTGCCAGCAGCCCCTTTAGGACAGCCACCTACGAGCAGTACTTC CASSPFRTATYEQYF
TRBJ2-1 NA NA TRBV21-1 TGTGCCAGCAGCTTTACAGGGTGGGATGAGCAGTTCTTC CASSFTGWDEQFF
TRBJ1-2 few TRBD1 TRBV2 TGTGCCAGCATTAGGGACAGGGAGACCTATGGCTACACCTTC CASIRDRETYGYTF
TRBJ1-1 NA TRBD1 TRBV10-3 TGTGCCATCAGTGAGGTACAGGGGGACACTGAAGCTTTCTTT CAISEVQGDTEAFF
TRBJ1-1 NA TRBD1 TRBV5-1 TGCGCCAGCAGCCCCGATGGGACAGCGACCCTCGAAGCTTTCTTT CASSPDGTATLEAFF